The clone carrying this T cell receptor (beta chain) has a count of ten or more. The antigen is undetermined. Busulfan-fludarabine conditioning, marrow transplant, and cyclophosphamide on days +3 and +4 were administered. These data originate in a study of T cells after posttransplantation cyclophosphamide. This CDR3 region has 13 residues. The germline V gene has CDR1 MNHNY and CDR2 SVGAGI (reference sequence). The J segment lost 8 bases and the V segment lost 6 bases, leaving 7 bases of the junction unmatched. Study results and caveats: TRB overlap between skin or GI tissue T cells and blood was limited. After PTCy, TRB diversity resembled that of CNI/methotrexate controls.

The protocol was immunoSEQ multiplex PCR, while the TCRdb copy is restricted to in-frame clones and leaves out a portion. This repertoire holds 5,900 or so clones, and none appear only once. The TCR originated in a female patient in her 30s who received an allogeneic stem cell transplant from an unrelated donor, was CMV-positive, and had acute and chronic GVHD. Some T cells may be supplied by the graft donor. V usage is TRBV6-6 and J usage is TRBJ2-1; TRBD1 agrees at 7 bases. Sequenced here: PBMCs, sampled after allogeneic stem cell transplant with posttransplant cyclophosphamide. The CDR3 DNA sequence: TGTGCCAGCAGCTCCCGACAGGGAGATGAGCAGTTCTTC. Its protein product is CASSSRQGDEQFF.